The 32 T cell receptor beta chains given below trace back to one sample, sequenced in a study of tumor-infiltrating lymphocytes in localized non-small cell lung cancer. Libraries were prepared by immunoSEQ multiplex PCR; TCRdb keeps only in-frame clonotypes and omits some of them. The table shows 1,500 to 2,000 clones, with approximately 37% occurring only once. Material for sequencing was uninvolved lung tissue not adjacent to the tumor. The receptors derive from a human donor with non-small cell lung cancer.

The chain uses TRBV29-1 and TRBJ1-1; the D gene is possibly TRBD1 (6 bases). Germline assignment: CDR1 SQVTM and CDR2 ANQGSEA. Trimming removed 6 bases from V and 8 bases from J, with 16 bases in between. CDR3 length: 12 residues. The CDR3 region is CSVQQGVREAFF. The CDR3 region has the DNA TGCAGCGTACAACAGGGTGTCAGGGAAGCTTTCTTT.

The chain carries TRBV4-1 and TRBJ1-6; 9 bases line up with TRBD1. V lost 2 bases, J lost 0 bases, and 8 bases stayed unmatched. Germline-derived CDR1 and CDR2 are MGHRA and YSYEKL. The CDR3 totals 19 residues. CDR3 amino acids: CASSQTPGQGSSYNSPLHF. CDR3 bases: TGCGCCAGCAGCCAAACCCCGGGACAGGGCAGCTCCTATAATTCACCCCTCCACTTT.

In its sample, this clone was seen a few times. The J gene is TRBJ1-1, the V gene TRBV5-1, with a tentative D call TRBD1 (6 bases). Germline loops: CDR1 SGHRS, CDR2 YFSETQ. This CDR3 has 15 amino acids. The ends were cut back, 1 base at V and 1 base at J, with 11 bases in the middle. The CDR3 reads CASSLMQGTNTEAFF. For the CDR3, the DNA is TGCGCCAGCAGCTTGATGCAGGGGACGAACACTGAAGCTTTCTTT.

Judged by abundance, this clone is medium-sized. The CDR3 spells CASTSEAGSSYNSPLHF. CDR3 coding DNA: TGCGCCAGCACCTCCGAGGCGGGTAGCTCCTATAATTCACCCCTCCACTTT. J is TRBJ1-6 and V is TRBV4-1; D is uncertain. The CDR3 totals 17 residues. The V end lost 7 bases, the J end lost 0 bases, and 16 bases lay between the germline ends. The germline CDR1 and CDR2 sequences are MGHRA and YSYEKL.

In this sample, this clone turned up a few times. The chain combines TRBV20-1 with TRBJ1-2; the D is unclear. Germline V gene sequence: CDR1 DFQATT, CDR2 SNEGSKA (reference sequence). Trimming removed 6 bases at V and 5 bases at J, with 10 bases between. The CDR3 spans 11 residues. The CDR3 here is CSANTRYGYTF. Written as DNA, the CDR3 is TGCAGTGCCAACACGCGATATGGCTACACCTTC.

This clone is categorized as large. The chain uses TRBV5-4 and TRBJ2-1; 8 bases are shared with TRBD2. The CDR3 extends over 16 amino acids. Per germline, CDR1 SGHNT and CDR2 YYREEE (reference sequence). Trimming cost V 0 bases and J 4 bases; bases outside gene matches: 6. The CDR3 sequence: CASSLARGGTYNEQFF. CDR3 DNA: TGTGCCAGCAGCTTGGCTCGGGGGGGCACTTACAATGAGCAGTTCTTC.

This clone was seen a handful of times. This CDR3 is CASTPGGDFHGYTF. The DNA of the CDR3 is TGTGCCAGCACGCCGGGTGGCGATTTCCATGGCTACACCTTC. The J gene is TRBJ1-2, the V gene TRBV6-6; the D is unclear. CDR3 length: 14 residues. From germline, CDR1 is MNHNY and CDR2 SVGAGI (reference sequence). V was cut by 7 bases and J by 6 bases, with 18 bases left in between.

J is TRBJ1-2 and V is TRBV6-6, with D uncertain. The CDR3 totals 12 residues. The germline CDR1 and CDR2 sequences are MNHNY and SVGAGI (reference sequence). V lost 3 bases, J lost 6 bases, and 8 bases lay in between. The CDR3 protein is CASSYDGDGYTF. CDR3 sequence (DNA): TGTGCCAGCAGTTATGACGGAGATGGCTACACCTTC.

This chain uses TRBV30 with TRBJ2-3; the D gene is possibly TRBD1 (6 bases). The CDR3 extends over 16 amino acids. Germline CDR1 and CDR2: GTSNPN and SVGIG (reference sequence). V lost 0 bases to trimming and J lost 0 bases, with 13 bases between them. The CDR3 DNA follows: TGTGCCTGGAGTGTATTTGCCCAGGGGAGCACAGATACGCAGTATTTT. It codes for CAWSVFAQGSTDTQYF. The full variable domain, its missing parts supplied by reference TRBV30 and TRBJ2-3, is SQTIHQWPATLVQPVGSPLSLECTVEGTSNPNLYWYRQAAGRGLQLLFYSVGIGQISSEVPQNLSASRPQDRQFILSSKKLLLSDSGFYLCAWSVFAQGSTDTQYFGPGTRLTVL.

This sequence joins TRBV4-3 and TRBJ2-3; 8 bases line up with TRBD2. This CDR3 contains 20 residues. Germline loops: CDR1 LGHNA, CDR2 YSLEER. V was clipped by 0 bases and J by 0 bases; unmatched bases: 14. CDR3 coding DNA: TGCGCCAGCAGCCAAGATTTTGTATTAGCGGGAAAAACTAGCACAGATACGCAGTATTTT. This sequence encodes CASSQDFVLAGKTSTDTQYF.

Judged by abundance, this clone is large. The gene calls are TRBV7-7 and TRBJ2-1; 15 bases are shared with TRBD2. J was trimmed by 7 bases and V by 4 bases; bases with no gene match: 2. The CDR3 loop spans 15 amino acids. CDR1 and CDR2 from the germline V gene are SSHAT and FNYEAQ (reference sequence). Written as DNA, the CDR3 is TGTGCCAGCAGCTCGGGACTAGCGGGGGGAAATGAGCAGTTCTTC. Its translation: CASSSGLAGGNEQFF.

V gene TRBV9 combines with J gene TRBJ1-6; possible D gene TRBD1, 5 bases. The ends were cut back, 4 bases at V and 7 bases at J, with 15 bases in the middle. Germline values: CDR1 SGDLS, CDR2 YYNGEE. This CDR3 is 15 amino acids long. The CDR3 DNA sequence: TGTGCCAGCAGCTCGGGGGAGGGTTGGAATTCACCCCTCCACTTT. Translation gives CASSSGEGWNSPLHF.

This rearrangement joins TRBV30 to TRBJ2-5; no clear D. V shed 3 bases and J shed 5 bases, with 13 bases lying between them. This CDR3 is 13 amino acids long. Per germline, CDR1 GTSNPN and CDR2 SVGIG (reference sequence). DNA for the CDR3: TGTGCCTGGAGCGATGTTCCTGTCGAGACCCAGTACTTC. Amino acids: CAWSDVPVETQYF.

This clone was counted a few times. This chain connects TRBV2 to TRBJ1-6, with 7 nucleotides matching TRBD1. V shed 6 bases, J shed 9 bases, and the junction held 8 bases outside the gene matches. From germline, CDR1 is SNHLY and CDR2 FYNNEI. The CDR3 consists of 14 residues. CDR3 residues: CASRLRQGTSPLHF. The CDR3 DNA reads as TGTGCCAGCAGGCTGCGACAGGGAACTTCACCCCTCCACTTT.

The rearrangement uses TRBV2 and TRBJ2-3; D possibly corresponds to TRBD1 (6 bases). The CDR3 consists of 14 residues. V was pared by 3 bases and J by 3 bases, with 10 bases between. CDR1 SNHLY and CDR2 FYNNEI come from the germline V gene. The CDR3 nucleotides read TGTGCCAGCAGTGAGGTACAGGGTACAGATACGCAGTATTTT. Protein sequence: CASSEVQGTDTQYF. The variable domain in full, with the rest retrieved from reference TRBV2 and TRBJ2-3, is EPEVTQTPSHQVTQMGQEVILRCVPISNHLYFYWYRQILGQKVEFLVSFYNNEISEKSEIFDDQFSVERPDGSNFTLKIRSTKLEDSAMYFCASSEVQGTDTQYFGPGTRLTVL.

This clone was counted between two and nine times. The V gene is TRBV5-6, the J gene TRBJ2-1, with TRBD1 identical over 9 bases. Germline V gene lookup returns CDR1 SGHDT and CDR2 YYEEEE. This CDR3 comprises 15 residues. The J segment lost 2 bases and the V segment lost 0 bases, leaving 0 bases of the junction unmatched. CDR3 coding DNA: TGTGCCAGCAGCTTGGGGGACAGGGCCTACAATGAGCAGTTCTTC. Translation: CASSLGDRAYNEQFF.

This clone turned up a few times. V usage is TRBV9 and J usage is TRBJ2-7; 8 positions agree with TRBD2. The J segment lost 2 bases and the V segment lost 5 bases, leaving 9 bases of the junction unmatched. From germline, CDR1 is SGDLS and CDR2 YYNGEE. CDR3 length: 15 amino acids. The CDR3 region is CASSPTPRGAYEQYF. DNA for the CDR3: TGTGCCAGCAGTCCCACTCCGCGGGGGGCCTACGAGCAGTACTTC.

This clone has just one count. This sequence joins TRBV6-1 and TRBJ1-6; D not resolved. Germline CDR1 MNHNS, CDR2 SASEGT. The V gene lost 0 bases and the J gene lost 7 bases, with 13 bases spanning the gap. The CDR3 covers 16 residues. The CDR3 nucleotides are TGTGCCAGCAGTGAAGCGTTAGGCAGACCCAATTCACCCCTCCACTTT. It specifies CASSEALGRPNSPLHF.

The J gene is TRBJ1-6, the V gene TRBV6-6; no clear D gene. The CDR3 consists of 16 residues. The germline V gene encodes CDR1 MNHNY and CDR2 SVGAGI (reference sequence). Trimming cost V 6 bases and J 0 bases, with 12 bases left between them. The CDR3: CASSRRASSYNSPLHF. In nucleotides, the CDR3 is TGTGCCAGCAGCCGACGGGCGAGCTCCTATAATTCACCCCTCCACTTT.

The chain couples TRBV2 to TRBJ1-2; unclear D gene. The length of the CDR3 is 11 residues. Deletions cut 4 bases from V and 4 bases from J, with 4 bases between. The germline gives CDR1 SNHLY, CDR2 FYNNEI. Here the CDR3 reads CASSAVYGYTF. CDR3 DNA: TGTGCCAGCAGTGCGGTCTATGGCTACACCTTC.

The table lists this clone with a few counts. J is TRBJ2-1 and V is TRBV4-1, with 7 positions matching TRBD2. V lost 3 bases and J lost 0; bases outside the gene matches: 11. Germline V CDR1 and CDR2: MGHRA, YSYEKL. The CDR3 spans 18 residues. The CDR3 DNA reads TGCGCCAGCAGCCAGGTCGTAGTAGCGGGTCGCTCCTACAATGAGCAGTTCTTC. Protein sequence: CASSQVVVAGRSYNEQFF.

The table lists this clone with a few counts. This chain uses TRBV27 with TRBJ1-1; TRBD1 matches 7 bases. The CDR3 has 20 amino acids. Germline V gives CDR1 MNHEY, CDR2 SMNVEV (reference sequence). The J segment lost 0 bases and the V segment lost 1 base, leaving 17 bases of the junction unmatched. The DNA for the CDR3 is TGTGCCAGCAGTTTATTTGGACAGGTGACAGCCTCCCTCATGAACACTGAAGCTTTCTTT. This gives the protein CASSLFGQVTASLMNTEAFF.

The J gene is TRBJ2-3, the V gene TRBV6-4; tentatively, D is TRBD2 (6 bases). V lost 4 bases and J 1 base, leaving 6 bases between the germline ends. Germline lookup yields CDR1 MRHNA and CDR2 SNTAGT. The CDR3 totals 13 residues. CDR3 amino acids: CASSASGTDTQYF. DNA of the CDR3: TGTGCCAGCAGTGCTAGCGGCACAGATACGCAGTATTTT.

As DNA, the CDR3 is TGTGCCAGCAGTGACGAAGGAGAAGCTTTCTTT. Translated, it gives CASSDEGEAFF. The chain uses TRBV2 and TRBJ1-1, with unresolved D. The V end was cut by 3 bases, the J end by 8 bases, with 7 bases between. The CDR3 runs 11 residues. Germline CDR1 reads SNHLY; CDR2 reads FYNNEI.

This sequence joins TRBV5-1 and TRBJ2-7; D might be TRBD1 (6 bases). From germline, CDR1 is SGHRS and CDR2 YFSETQ. This CDR3 contains 15 residues. V lost 2 bases, J lost 2 bases, and 14 bases lay in between. Here the CDR3 DNA reads TGCGCCAGCAGCTTTGGCCAGGGGTATACCTACGAGCAGTACTTC. This translates into CASSFGQGYTYEQYF.

The rearrangement links TRBV30 to TRBJ2-3; TRBD1 matches at 9 bases. The CDR3 sequence is 17 residues long. Germline lookup yields CDR1 GTSNPN and CDR2 SVGIG (reference sequence). V was clipped by 0 bases and J by 3 bases; unmatched bases: 10. The CDR3, as DNA: TGTGCCTGGAGTGTACTGGGGACAGGGTCTAGGACAGATACGCAGTATTTT. Amino acids: CAWSVLGTGSRTDTQYF.

The CDR3 nucleotides read TGTGCCACCAGCAGGGACGGGGAGTACACTGAAGCTTTCTTT. This encodes CATSRDGEYTEAFF. The chain has TRBV15 and TRBJ1-1, with D unclear. Trimming took off 3 bases at V and 3 bases at J, with 11 bases between the two ends. In germline, CDR1 is LNHNV, CDR2 YYDKDF (reference sequence). The CDR3 is 14 amino acids.

In its sample, this clone is medium-sized. The chain links TRBV11-2 to TRBJ1-6; D is unresolved. CDR1 is SGHAT, CDR2 FQNNGV, per germline. The CDR3 spans 13 residues. V lost 0 bases and J 10 bases, leaving 7 bases between the germline ends. DNA of the CDR3: TGTGCCAGCAGCTTAGATCTAGGGTCACCCCTCCACTTT. This sequence encodes CASSLDLGSPLHF. The whole variable domain, filled in from reference TRBV11-2 and TRBJ1-6, reads EAGVAQSPRYKIIEKRQSVAFWCNPISGHATLYWYQQILGQGPKLLIQFQNNGVVDDSQLPKDRFSAERLKGVDSTLKIQPAKLEDSAVYLCASSLDLGSPLHFGNGTRLTVT.

There are a few counts of this clone. The chain uses TRBV11-2 and TRBJ2-1; 8 bases map to TRBD1. The CDR3 covers 18 residues. Trimming removed 1 base from V and 0 bases from J; junction bases left unmatched: 8. CDR1 is SGHAT, CDR2 FQNNGV, per germline. CDR3 protein: CASSLVFGTGGSYNEQFF. The CDR3 bases are TGTGCCAGCAGCTTAGTTTTTGGTACAGGGGGCTCCTACAATGAGCAGTTCTTC.

The rearrangement joins TRBV9 to TRBJ1-1; D perhaps matches TRBD1 (5 bases). Trimming took off 4 bases at V and 7 bases at J, with 14 bases between the two ends. The germline CDR1 and CDR2 sequences are SGDLS and YYNGEE. The CDR3 contains 13 residues. The CDR3 coding sequence is TGTGCCAGCAGCTCGGGACCGACGAATGAAGCTTTCTTT. Translated: CASSSGPTNEAFF. The full variable domain, with the rest looked up from reference TRBV9 and TRBJ1-1, is DSGVTQTPKHLITATGQRVTLRCSPRSGDLSVYWYQQSLDQGLQFLIQYYNGEERAKGNILERFSAQQFPDLHSELNLSSLELGDSALYFCASSSGPTNEAFFGQGTRLTVV.

This clone was observed a handful of times. The chain has TRBV6-5 and TRBJ2-7, with a weak D call TRBD1 (5 bases). CDR3 length: 14 amino acids. Germline V gene sequence: CDR1 MNHEY, CDR2 SVGAGI. V dropped 7 bases and J dropped 4 bases, with 17 bases sitting between them. The CDR3 nucleotides are TGTGCCAGCACCGTAAACCCGAAGGGGTACGAGCAGTACTTC. It specifies CASTVNPKGYEQYF.

V usage is TRBV4-3 and J usage is TRBJ2-2; D is uncertain. In germline, CDR1 is LGHNA, CDR2 YSLEER. Trimming removed 6 bases from V and 3 bases from J, with 8 bases in between. The CDR3 contains 13 residues. The CDR3 loop reads CASSPGYTGELFF. The CDR3 region has the DNA TGCGCCAGCAGTCCCGGGTACACCGGGGAGCTGTTTTTT.